This passage covers 3 T cell receptor beta chains from one sample sequenced in a study of blood T cell repertoires in COVID-19. Repertoires were generated with immunoSEQ multiplex PCR, while TCRdb's copy carries only in-frame clones and drops some. This table holds approximately 97,000 clones, more than 85% found once. Specimen: peripheral blood. These receptors were collected from a man aged 50-60 years with active or convalescent COVID-19.

This sequence joins TRBV25-1 and TRBJ1-1, with a possible D match to TRBD1 (5 bases). Germline CDR1 is MGHDK and CDR2 is SYGVNS. V was pared by 8 bases and J by 0 bases, with 16 bases between. CDR3 length equals 15 residues. In DNA, the CDR3 is TGTGCCAGCTCCCCTCAGGAGGGGCTGAACACTGAAGCTTTCTTT. Translation gives CASSPQEGLNTEAFF.

The chain uses TRBV23-1 and TRBJ2-1, with 7 bases identical to TRBD1. TRBV23-1 is given ORF status, its function remaining uncertain. J was trimmed by 5 bases and V by 3 bases; bases with no gene match: 13. This CDR3 has 17 residues. The CDR3 is CASSHFRRDRANNEQFF. The CDR3 coding sequence is TGCGCCAGCAGTCACTTTCGTCGAGACAGGGCTAACAATGAGCAGTTCTTC.

In nucleotides, the CDR3 is TGTGCCAGCAGCTTAGAGCGGGGGGCCGCCCTCACAGATACGCAGTATTTT. Translating gives CASSLERGAALTDTQYF. The chain couples TRBV5-6 to TRBJ2-3, with 9 bases lining up with TRBD2. The V and J ends lost 2 bases and 2 bases, in that order; junction bases with no gene match: 9. Germline V lookup: CDR1 SGHDT, CDR2 YYEEEE. The CDR3 sequence is 17 residues long.